Below are 20 T cell receptor beta chains sequenced from a single sample in a study of blood T cell repertoires in COVID-19. Sequenced by immunoSEQ multiplex PCR; TCRdb stores in-frame clones only, minus some. The repertoire has roughly 200,000 clones, 83% of them found once; the top ten carry roughly 1.2%. Sequenced material: peripheral blood. The receptors derive from a woman in her thirties with COVID-19, enrolled during active disease.

This clone was seen once. The V call is TRBV6-6, the J call TRBJ2-3; no reliable D call. In germline, CDR1 is MNHNY, CDR2 SVGAGI (reference sequence). V lost 2 bases to trimming and J lost 3 bases, with 9 bases between them. The CDR3 loop spans 14 amino acids. CDR3: CASSYVRSTDTQYF. CDR3 bases: TGTGCCAGCAGTTACGTGAGGTCTACAGATACGCAGTATTTT.

The chain uses TRBV30 and TRBJ2-1, with D uncertain. The CDR3 sequence is 14 residues long. Germline lookup yields CDR1 GTSNPN and CDR2 SVGIG (reference sequence). Trimming pared 4 bases from V and 6 bases from J, leaving 16 bases between. The CDR3 protein is CAWILPLGVNEQFF. DNA of the CDR3: TGTGCCTGGATTTTGCCCCTAGGCGTCAATGAGCAGTTCTTC.

The genes are TRBV4-1 and TRBJ2-5, with unresolved D. Trimming shortened V by 0 bases and J by 3 bases, and 5 bases separated the two germline ends. CDR3 size: 13 residues. Germline-derived CDR1 and CDR2 are MGHRA and YSYEKL. The CDR3 sequence is CASSQDIEETQYF. The CDR3 DNA sequence: TGCGCCAGCAGCCAAGATATAGAAGAGACCCAGTACTTC.

The chain is built from TRBV4-1 and TRBJ2-5; TRBD1 is a possible D gene (5 bases). The CDR3 has 15 residues. Germline V gives CDR1 MGHRA, CDR2 YSYEKL. The V and J ends lost 4 bases and 5 bases respectively, with 17 bases between them. CDR3 in amino acids: CASSLRDWGGETQYF. CDR3 sequence (DNA): TGCGCCAGCAGCCTCAGGGATTGGGGTGGGGAGACCCAGTACTTC.

The chain employs TRBV6-6 and TRBJ2-5, with D maybe TRBD1 (5 bases). The CDR3 has 12 amino acids. CDR1 is MNHNY, CDR2 SVGAGI, per germline (reference sequence). V lost 0 bases and J lost 13, with 12 bases in between. CDR3 sequence: CASSYSRQSLYF. The CDR3 DNA is TGTGCCAGCAGTTACTCGAGACAGTCTTTGTACTTC.

The chain carries TRBV7-2 and TRBJ1-6; possible D gene TRBD1, 6 bases. Germline values: CDR1 SGHTA, CDR2 FQGNSA. V was cut by 1 base and J by 8 bases, with 15 bases left in between. The CDR3 covers 16 residues. The CDR3 protein is CASSLVGTQRDSPLHF. In DNA form, the CDR3 reads TGTGCCAGCAGCTTAGTCGGGACACAGAGAGATTCACCCCTCCACTTT. Full variable domain (remainder filled in from reference TRBV7-2 and TRBJ1-6): GAGVSQSPSNKVTEKGKDVELRCDPISGHTALYWYRQSLGQGLEFLIYFQGNSAPDKSGLPSDRFSAERTGGSVSTLTIQRTQQEDSAVYLCASSLVGTQRDSPLHFGNGTRLTVT.

The chain has TRBV9 and TRBJ2-5; 9 bases align to TRBD1. This CDR3 is built from 16 residues. Germline CDR1 reads SGDLS; CDR2 reads YYNGEE. With 4 bases clipped from V and 4 bases from J, the junction kept 11 bases outside the gene matches. The CDR3 nucleotides are TGTGCCAGCAGCACGACAGGGAACAGGGGGCGAGAGACCCAGTACTTC. Protein: CASSTTGNRGRETQYF. Together with reference TRBV9 and TRBJ2-5, the CDR3 gives the full variable domain: DSGVTQTPKHLITATGQRVTLRCSPRSGDLSVYWYQQSLDQGLQFLIQYYNGEERAKGNILERFSAQQFPDLHSELNLSSLELGDSALYFCASSTTGNRGRETQYFGPGTRLLVL.

This rearrangement joins TRBV19 to TRBJ1-2; 9 nucleotides line up with TRBD1. The CDR3 has 13 amino acids. V was pared by 6 bases and J by 7 bases, with 6 bases of the junction left unmatched. Germline CDR1 reads LNHDA; CDR2 reads SQIVND (reference sequence). This CDR3 is CASRVTGGIGYTF. The CDR3 bases are TGTGCCAGTAGGGTGACAGGGGGGATTGGCTACACCTTC.

This clone showed up just a few times. This sequence joins TRBV5-4 and TRBJ1-1; possibly TRBD1 for D (5 bases). This CDR3 has 15 amino acids. V shed 5 bases and J shed 2 bases, with 16 bases lying between them. Per germline, CDR1 SGHNT and CDR2 YYREEE (reference sequence). CDR3 protein: CASSPEPRENTEAFF. The CDR3 bases are TGTGCCAGCAGTCCAGAGCCCAGGGAAAACACTGAAGCTTTCTTT.

V is TRBV10-3 and J is TRBJ2-3; D is unclear. Trimming removed 3 bases from V and 0 bases from J, with 10 bases in between. This CDR3 contains 15 residues. CDR1 and CDR2 (germline): ENHRY, SYGVKD. The CDR3 DNA follows: TGTGCCATCAGTGAACAGCCTCCTAGCACAGATACGCAGTATTTT. It is translated as CAISEQPPSTDTQYF.

J is TRBJ2-1 and V is TRBV9; 10 nucleotides line up with TRBD2. V dropped 2 bases and J dropped 5; count of bases not matched to a gene: 4. The CDR3 contains 15 residues. Germline values: CDR1 SGDLS, CDR2 YYNGEE. DNA for the CDR3: TGTGCCAGCAGCGTTGGACTAGCGGTTAACAATGAGCAGTTCTTC. Translated: CASSVGLAVNNEQFF.

The chain uses TRBV7-2 and TRBJ1-2; 7 positions match TRBD1. Germline values: CDR1 SGHTA, CDR2 FQGNSA. This CDR3 comprises 15 residues. The ends lost 5 bases at V and 8 bases at J; junction bases unmatched: 14. CDR3 sequence reads: CASSLLWQGVSGYTF. DNA of the CDR3: TGTGCCAGCAGCCTCCTCTGGCAGGGGGTAAGCGGCTACACCTTC.

The J gene is TRBJ1-3, the V gene TRBV7-2; D perhaps matches TRBD1 (6 bases). The CDR3 loop spans 15 amino acids. In germline, CDR1 is SGHTA, CDR2 FQGNSA. Trimming removed 1 base at V and 4 bases at J, with 11 bases between. The CDR3 region is CASSLVGGTGNTIYF. Written as DNA, the CDR3 is TGTGCCAGCAGCTTAGTAGGGGGTACCGGAAACACCATATATTTT.

V usage is TRBV2 and J usage is TRBJ2-3, with D tentatively TRBD2 (5 bases). This CDR3 comprises 19 residues. Germline CDR1 is SNHLY and CDR2 is FYNNEI. V shed 2 bases and J shed 0 bases, with 21 bases lying between them. The CDR3 DNA reads as TGTGCCAGCAGTGAATGGTTCCTAGCTACGGTTTTTAGCACAGATACGCAGTATTTT. Its translation: CASSEWFLATVFSTDTQYF.

The V call is TRBV7-8, the J call TRBJ2-2; TRBD1 matches at 8 bases. From germline, CDR1 is SGHVS and CDR2 FQNEAQ. Germline trimming cut 6 bases from V and 1 base from J; bases unmatched to any gene: 4. The CDR3 has 15 amino acids. CDR3 amino acids: CASSPDRVNTGELFF. CDR3 DNA: TGTGCCAGCAGTCCGGACAGGGTGAACACCGGGGAGCTGTTTTTT. Complete variable domain (other parts from reference TRBV7-8 and TRBJ2-2): GAGVSQSPRYKVAKRGQDVALRCDPISGHVSLFWYQQALGQGPEFLTYFQNEAQLDKSGLPSDRFFAERPEGSVSTLKIQRTQQEDSAVYLCASSPDRVNTGELFFGEGSRLTVL.

This chain joins TRBV27 and TRBJ1-5; D not certain. The V end lost 6 bases, the J end lost 4 bases, and 13 bases lay between the germline ends. The V gene's germline CDR1 is MNHEY and CDR2 SMNVEV (reference sequence). This CDR3 contains 14 residues. The CDR3 region has the DNA TGTGCCAGCAGCCCTTTACGGGAGAATCAGCCCCAGCATTTT. Its protein is CASSPLRENQPQHF.

This chain joins TRBV30 and TRBJ2-7; 11 bases line up with TRBD2. The CDR3 totals 17 residues. From germline, CDR1 is GTSNPN and CDR2 SVGIG (reference sequence). J was trimmed by 0 bases and V by 0 bases; bases with no gene match: 7. CDR3 protein: CAWSVAFSGRASYEQYF. The CDR3 DNA reads as TGTGCCTGGAGTGTCGCCTTTAGCGGGAGGGCCTCCTACGAGCAGTACTTC.

This clone was seen only once. The V call is TRBV19, the J call TRBJ2-1; possibly TRBD2 for D (5 bases). The V and J ends lost 5 bases and 2 bases respectively, with 16 bases between them. The length of the CDR3 is 16 residues. Germline values: CDR1 LNHDA, CDR2 SQIVND (reference sequence). The CDR3 loop is CASSPVRSATYNEQFF. DNA for the CDR3: TGTGCCAGTAGTCCTGTCCGTAGCGCCACCTACAATGAGCAGTTCTTC. The whole variable domain, filled in from reference TRBV19 and TRBJ2-1, reads DGGITQSPKYLFRKEGQNVTLSCEQNLNHDAMYWYRQDPGQGLRLIYYSQIVNDFQKGDIAEGYSVSREKKESFPLTVTSAQKNPTAFYLCASSPVRSATYNEQFFGPGTRLTVL.

This chain uses TRBV7-9 with TRBJ1-5; 8 bases map to TRBD1. Germline CDR1 and CDR2: SEHNR and FQNEAQ (reference sequence). V lost 5 bases to trimming and J lost 6 bases; unmatched junction nucleotides: 6. The CDR3 contains 14 residues. The CDR3, as DNA: TGTGCCAGCAGCGATACAGGGGGTGGTCAGCCCCAGCATTTT. It codes for CASSDTGGGQPQHF.

As for this clone: Other nucleotide sequences from this sample produce the same CDR3. V and J are TRBV14 and TRBJ1-1; TRBD1 might be the D (5 bases). In germline, CDR1 is SGHDN, CDR2 FVKESK. Trimming cost V 4 bases and J 1 base, with 7 bases left between them. The CDR3 sequence is 13 residues long. The CDR3 sequence is CASSLDRNTEAFF. The DNA of the CDR3 is TGTGCCAGCAGCCTAGACAGGAACACTGAAGCTTTCTTT.